Below are 32 T cell receptor beta chains sequenced from a single sample in a study of blood T cell repertoires in COVID-19. Clones were sequenced by immunoSEQ multiplex PCR, and TCRdb holds only the in-frame ones, with some missing. The table lists a few hundred thousand clones, 82% of them singletons. Sequencing was done on a sample of peripheral blood. The receptors were sampled from a woman aged 18 to 35 with acute or convalescent COVID-19.

The gene calls are TRBV14 and TRBJ2-7; D gene uncertain. The germline gives CDR1 SGHDN, CDR2 FVKESK. The CDR3 sequence is 14 residues long. Trimming stripped 0 bases from V and 0 bases from J, with 6 bases between. The CDR3 region is CASSQDLNSYEQYF. The CDR3 DNA follows: TGTGCCAGCAGCCAAGATTTAAACTCCTACGAGCAGTACTTC.

This chain connects TRBV18 to TRBJ2-7; a weak D match, TRBD2 (7 bases). The V end lost 1 base, the J end lost 4 bases, and 14 bases lay between the germline ends. Germline CDR1 KGHSH, CDR2 LQKENI. The CDR3 runs 15 residues. The CDR3 protein is CASSPLGGAKYEQYF. CDR3 DNA: TGTGCCAGCTCACCACTGGGGGGGGCCAAATACGAGCAGTACTTC.

The chain is built from TRBV7-8 and TRBJ2-1; 9 nucleotides align to TRBD2. CDR1 SGHVS and CDR2 FQNEAQ come from the germline V gene. The CDR3 runs to 17 residues. The V and J ends lost 5 bases and 0 bases, in that order; junction bases with no gene match: 8. Here the CDR3 DNA reads TGTGCCAGCAGCCAAGGGGGTAGCGGGAGCTCCTACAATGAGCAGTTCTTC. The encoded protein is CASSQGGSGSSYNEQFF.

This clone was observed a handful of times. This rearrangement joins TRBV9 to TRBJ2-1; 9 positions match TRBD2. From germline, CDR1 is SGDLS and CDR2 YYNGEE. The J segment lost 4 bases and the V segment lost 3 bases, leaving 5 bases of the junction unmatched. The CDR3 spans 15 residues. CDR3 residues: CASSASTSGYNEQFF. DNA for the CDR3: TGTGCCAGCAGCGCCTCGACTAGCGGATACAATGAGCAGTTCTTC.

The rearrangement uses TRBV19 and TRBJ1-3; no reliable D call. CDR1 and CDR2 (germline): LNHDA, SQIVND (reference sequence). The CDR3 length is 16 residues. The V end was cut by 2 bases, the J end by 0 bases, with 11 bases between. Here the CDR3 reads CASSIRGLSSGNTIYF. In nucleotides, the CDR3 is TGTGCCAGTAGTATAAGAGGGCTCAGCTCTGGAAACACCATATATTTT. Full variable domain (remainder filled in from reference TRBV19 and TRBJ1-3): DGGITQSPKYLFRKEGQNVTLSCEQNLNHDAMYWYRQDPGQGLRLIYYSQIVNDFQKGDIAEGYSVSREKKESFPLTVTSAQKNPTAFYLCASSIRGLSSGNTIYFGEGSWLTVV.

The chain has TRBV28 and TRBJ1-2; no clear D. The germline gives CDR1 MDHEN, CDR2 SYDVKM. V was cut by 2 bases and J by 8 bases, with 15 bases left in between. CDR3 size: 14 residues. This CDR3 is CASSLGLGFRGYTF. CDR3 bases: TGTGCCAGCAGTTTAGGGCTGGGTTTTCGAGGCTACACCTTC.

This rearrangement joins TRBV6-5 to TRBJ1-1, with a possible D match to TRBD1 (6 bases). V was clipped by 0 bases and J by 1 base, with 12 bases between them. The germline V gene encodes CDR1 MNHEY and CDR2 SVGAGI. The CDR3 loop spans 16 amino acids. CDR3 residues: CASSYSMDSQNTEAFF. In nucleotides, the CDR3 is TGTGCCAGCAGTTACTCCATGGACAGTCAGAACACTGAAGCTTTCTTT.

The chain employs TRBV6-5 and TRBJ2-7; the D is unclear. This CDR3 contains 13 residues. Between the trimmed V and J ends, which lost 0 bases and 3 bases, there was a span of 6 bases. Germline V lookup: CDR1 MNHEY, CDR2 SVGAGI. The CDR3 coding sequence is TGTGCCAGCAGTTACTCTGGCAGCTACGAGCAGTACTTC. Amino acid sequence: CASSYSGSYEQYF.

In this sample, this clone turned up many times. CDR3 coding DNA: TGCGCCAGCAGCTTTACTACAGGATCCTACGAGCAGTACTTC. Amino acid sequence: CASSFTTGSYEQYF. The rearrangement uses TRBV5-1 and TRBJ2-7, with a possible D match to TRBD1 (5 bases). V lost 2 bases, J lost 1 base, and 10 bases lay in between. The CDR3 loop spans 14 amino acids. Germline CDR1 and CDR2: SGHRS and YFSETQ.

The chain joins TRBV10-1 to TRBJ2-1; weak D call: TRBD2 (6 bases). V was trimmed by 3 bases and J by 1 base, leaving 10 bases between them. Germline loops: CDR1 WNHNN, CDR2 SYGVQD (reference sequence). The CDR3 is made up of 15 amino acids. This chain's CDR3 is CASSEGGPSYNEQFF. The DNA of the CDR3 is TGCGCCAGCAGTGAAGGAGGGCCGTCCTACAATGAGCAGTTCTTC.

The rearrangement uses TRBV4-1 and TRBJ2-5; 7 bases align to TRBD2. The CDR3 totals 18 residues. Trimming removed 0 bases from V and 5 bases from J; junction bases left unmatched: 15. CDR1 is MGHRA and CDR2 is YSYEKL in the germline V gene. CDR3 residues: CASSQDFVGRPDDETQYF. The CDR3 DNA is TGCGCCAGCAGCCAAGATTTTGTCGGGAGGCCCGACGACGAGACCCAGTACTTC.

This chain links TRBV4-1 with TRBJ1-4; D is perhaps TRBD1 (5 bases). Trimming pared 0 bases from V and 5 bases from J, leaving 19 bases between. Germline CDR1 reads MGHRA; CDR2 reads YSYEKL. The CDR3 has 18 amino acids. In DNA, the CDR3 is TGCGCCAGCAGCCAAGACACCTTCATGACAGAGAAAAATGAAAAACTGTTTTTT. This translates into CASSQDTFMTEKNEKLFF.

The chain recombines TRBV6-5 with TRBJ2-1; D is undetermined. Germline CDR1 is MNHEY and CDR2 is SVGAGI. V lost 6 bases, J lost 4 bases, and 10 bases lay in between. This CDR3 has 13 residues. CDR3 in DNA: TGTGCCAGCAGCATGTACCAGTACAATGAGCAGTTCTTC. It is translated as CASSMYQYNEQFF.

The V and J genes are TRBV11-3 and TRBJ2-3; no definite D call. CDR1 and CDR2 (germline): SGHNT, YENEEA. This CDR3 has 14 amino acids. The germline V and J ends were trimmed by 5 bases and 6 bases, with 15 bases remaining between them. In DNA form, the CDR3 reads TGTGCCAGCAGCACACCTCTGGCGGCCGATACGCAGTATTTT. It yields the protein CASSTPLAADTQYF.

The V and J genes are TRBV6-5 and TRBJ2-5; 7 bases fit TRBD2. V was pared by 4 bases and J by 1 base, with 6 bases of the junction left unmatched. Germline V gene sequence: CDR1 MNHEY, CDR2 SVGAGI. The CDR3 is 15 amino acids. The CDR3 is CASSSLGLSQETQYF. CDR3 DNA: TGTGCCAGCAGTTCCCTGGGACTATCCCAAGAGACCCAGTACTTC.

The chain uses TRBV10-1 and TRBJ2-7; tentative D call: TRBD1 (5 bases). The CDR3 has 15 residues. Trimming took off 5 bases at V and 3 bases at J, with 17 bases between the two ends. Germline values: CDR1 WNHNN, CDR2 SYGVQD (reference sequence). In DNA form, the CDR3 reads TGCGCCAGCAGTCACAGGCGGCCCTTCTACTACGAGCAGTACTTC. It yields the protein CASSHRRPFYYEQYF.

This sequence joins TRBV5-1 and TRBJ2-3, with no clear D. The CDR3 extends over 13 amino acids. The germline CDR1 and CDR2 sequences are SGHRS and YFSETQ. Trimming shortened V by 4 bases and J by 2 bases, and 8 bases separated the two germline ends. Here the CDR3 reads CASSPRYTDTQYF. As DNA, the CDR3 is TGCGCCAGCAGCCCGAGGTACACAGATACGCAGTATTTT. Using reference TRBV5-1 and TRBJ2-3 for the parts outside the CDR3, the full variable domain is KAGVTQTPRYLIKTRGQQVTLSCSPISGHRSVSWYQQTPGQGLQFLFEYFSETQRNKGNFPGRFSGRQFSNSRSEMNVSTLELGDSALYLCASSPRYTDTQYFGPGTRLTVL.

This rearrangement joins TRBV2 to TRBJ1-6; D is uncertain. Looked up from germline, CDR1 is SNHLY and CDR2 is FYNNEI. The ends were cut back, 6 bases at V and 8 bases at J, with 14 bases in the middle. The CDR3 has 14 residues. DNA of the CDR3: TGTGCCAGCAGAATAAAATACAACGATTCACCCCTCCACTTT. Its protein is CASRIKYNDSPLHF.

This chain links TRBV7-2 with TRBJ2-3; TRBD2 aligns across 11 bases. This CDR3 region has 18 residues. Germline loops: CDR1 SGHTA, CDR2 FQGNSA. Trimming cost V 5 bases and J 7 bases; bases outside gene matches: 17. The CDR3 bases are TGTGCCAGCAGCCCCCGCGGTGGTAGCGGGGGGGGCCAATATACGCAGTATTTT. Translating gives CASSPRGGSGGGQYTQYF.

This clone was found once. The genes are TRBV7-2 and TRBJ2-3; TRBD2 is a possible D gene (6 bases). The CDR3 consists of 16 residues. Germline CDR1 is SGHTA and CDR2 is FQGNSA. V lost 0 bases and J lost 2, with 12 bases in between. The CDR3 sequence: CASSLAASANTDTQYF. For the CDR3, the DNA is TGTGCCAGCAGCTTAGCGGCTAGCGCCAACACAGATACGCAGTATTTT.

The rearrangement uses TRBV19 and TRBJ2-2, with TRBD2 as a possible D gene (5 bases). Germline assignment: CDR1 LNHDA and CDR2 SQIVND (reference sequence). The CDR3 loop spans 14 amino acids. Deletions cut 2 bases from V and 4 bases from J, with 8 bases between. CDR3 sequence: CASSISGITGELFF. CDR3 in DNA: TGTGCCAGTAGTATATCCGGGATCACCGGGGAGCTGTTTTTT.

CDR3 DNA sequence: TGTGCCAGCAGCTCCGGACTCCTGAACACCGGGGAGCTGTTTTTT. Protein sequence: CASSSGLLNTGELFF. The V gene is TRBV5-8, the J gene TRBJ2-2; D is perhaps TRBD2 (5 bases). V gave up 3 bases and J gave up 1 base, with 10 bases separating them. Germline V lookup: CDR1 SGHTS, CDR2 YDEGEE. The CDR3 has 15 residues.

This clone has a handful of counts. V is TRBV19 and J is TRBJ2-1; D ambiguous. CDR3 length: 14 residues. Germline assignment: CDR1 LNHDA and CDR2 SQIVND (reference sequence). Trimming cost V 7 bases and J 1 base, with 11 bases left between them. The CDR3 sequence: CASKAATSYNEQFF. CDR3 coding DNA: TGTGCCAGTAAGGCGGCGACGTCCTACAATGAGCAGTTCTTC.

V is TRBV7-9 and J is TRBJ1-5; D is unclear. The CDR3 is 13 residues long. The germline V gene has CDR1 SEHNR and CDR2 FQNEAQ (reference sequence). The germline V and J ends were trimmed by 4 bases and 5 bases, with 9 bases remaining between them. The CDR3 protein is CASSYNDYQPQHF. As DNA, the CDR3 is TGTGCCAGCAGCTACAACGATTATCAGCCCCAGCATTTT.

This chain connects TRBV5-1 to TRBJ2-1; the D gene is possibly TRBD2 (6 bases). Trimming cost V 0 bases and J 1 base, with 8 bases left between them. This CDR3 contains 15 residues. From germline, CDR1 is SGHRS and CDR2 YFSETQ. CDR3 amino acids: CASSLGGASYNEQFF. For the CDR3, the DNA is TGCGCCAGCAGCTTGGGCGGGGCTTCCTACAATGAGCAGTTCTTC.

The gene calls are TRBV11-2 and TRBJ1-2; D perhaps matches TRBD1 (6 bases). V was shortened by 4 bases and J by 0 bases, with 9 bases between the two germline ends. Germline CDR1 SGHAT, CDR2 FQNNGV. The CDR3 length is 14 residues. The CDR3 region has the DNA TGTGCCAGCAGCTGGGGGCCTGCTAACTATGGCTACACCTTC. Its translation is CASSWGPANYGYTF. The full variable domain, with the rest looked up from reference TRBV11-2 and TRBJ1-2, is EAGVAQSPRYKIIEKRQSVAFWCNPISGHATLYWYQQILGQGPKLLIQFQNNGVVDDSQLPKDRFSAERLKGVDSTLKIQPAKLEDSAVYLCASSWGPANYGYTFGSGTRLTVV.

This clone was recorded many times. This chain links TRBV3-1 (or the pseudogene TRBV3-2) with TRBJ1-4; no firm D call. The CDR3 length is 14 residues. Germline-derived CDR1 and CDR2 are LGHDT and YNNKEL (reference sequence). Deletions cut 2 bases from V and 5 bases from J, with 9 bases between. This CDR3 reads CASSQSGLNEKLFF. Here the CDR3 DNA reads TGTGCCAGCAGCCAATCGGGGTTGAATGAAAAACTGTTTTTT.

J is TRBJ1-5 and V is TRBV28; D perhaps matches TRBD1 (6 bases). Germline CDR1 reads MDHEN; CDR2 reads SYDVKM. The CDR3 spans 15 residues. V gave up 6 bases and J gave up 5 bases, with 17 bases separating them. The CDR3 DNA reads TGTGCCAGCAGCCCTGCCGGGGGGCCCCATCAGCCCCAGCATTTT. It translates to CASSPAGGPHQPQHF.

The chain is built from TRBV6-1 and TRBJ2-5; 8 bases line up with TRBD2. CDR3 length: 16 amino acids. Germline CDR1 MNHNS, CDR2 SASEGT. V lost 1 base, J lost 2 bases, and 6 bases stayed unmatched. The CDR3 DNA reads TGTGCCAGCAGTGAAGGGCTAGCGGGTGGGCAAGAGACCCAGTACTTC. This sequence encodes CASSEGLAGGQETQYF.

This clone was detected only a few times. CDR3 bases: TGTGCCAGCAGTCCGGGTGTAGGATCCTACGAGCAGTACTTC. Its protein product is CASSPGVGSYEQYF. The chain links TRBV27 to TRBJ2-7; unclear D gene. There are 14 residues in the CDR3. V lost 5 bases and J lost 1, with 12 bases in between. Germline V gene sequence: CDR1 MNHEY, CDR2 SMNVEV (reference sequence).

V gene TRBV19 combines with J gene TRBJ2-5, with D uncertain. The CDR3 is made up of 13 amino acids. Trimming took off 1 base at V and 4 bases at J, with 7 bases between the two ends. The germline gives CDR1 LNHDA, CDR2 SQIVND (reference sequence). Here the CDR3 reads CASSIGARETQYF. CDR3 nucleotides: TGTGCCAGTAGTATAGGGGCCCGAGAGACCCAGTACTTC. Complete variable domain (other parts from reference TRBV19 and TRBJ2-5): DGGITQSPKYLFRKEGQNVTLSCEQNLNHDAMYWYRQDPGQGLRLIYYSQIVNDFQKGDIAEGYSVSREKKESFPLTVTSAQKNPTAFYLCASSIGARETQYFGPGTRLLVL.

This chain uses TRBV10-2 with TRBJ1-5; maybe TRBD1 (5 bases). Looked up from germline, CDR1 is WSHSY and CDR2 is SAAADI. The CDR3 has 14 amino acids. The ends were cut back, 4 bases at V and 1 base at J, with 8 bases in the middle. CDR3 nucleotide sequence: TGCGCCAGCAGTGGACAGAACAGCAATCAGCCCCAGCATTTT. Translation gives CASSGQNSNQPQHF.